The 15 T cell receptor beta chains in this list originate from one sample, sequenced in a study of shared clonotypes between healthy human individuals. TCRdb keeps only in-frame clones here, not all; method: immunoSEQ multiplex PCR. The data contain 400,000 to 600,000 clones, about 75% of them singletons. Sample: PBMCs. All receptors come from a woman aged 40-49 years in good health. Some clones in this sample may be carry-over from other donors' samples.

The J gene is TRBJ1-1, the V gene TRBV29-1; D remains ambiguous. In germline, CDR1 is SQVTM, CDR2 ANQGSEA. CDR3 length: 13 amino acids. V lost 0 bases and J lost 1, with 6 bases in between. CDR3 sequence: CSVEENRNTEAFF. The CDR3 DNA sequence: TGCAGCGTTGAAGAGAACAGGAACACTGAAGCTTTCTTT.

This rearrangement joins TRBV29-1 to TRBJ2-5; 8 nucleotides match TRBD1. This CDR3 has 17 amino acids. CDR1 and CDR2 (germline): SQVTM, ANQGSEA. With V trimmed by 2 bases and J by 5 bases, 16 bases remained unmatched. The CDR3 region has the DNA TGCAGCGTTGAACAGTGGGGAAGGACAGGGCTTGCCGAGACCCAGTACTTC. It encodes CSVEQWGRTGLAETQYF.

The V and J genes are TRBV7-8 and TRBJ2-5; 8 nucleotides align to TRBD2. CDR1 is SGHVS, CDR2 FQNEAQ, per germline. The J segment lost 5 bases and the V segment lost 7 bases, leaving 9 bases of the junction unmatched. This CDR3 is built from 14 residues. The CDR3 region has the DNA TGTGCCAGCACCAAAGGGCGCGGGAGGGAGACCCAGTACTTC. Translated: CASTKGRGRETQYF.

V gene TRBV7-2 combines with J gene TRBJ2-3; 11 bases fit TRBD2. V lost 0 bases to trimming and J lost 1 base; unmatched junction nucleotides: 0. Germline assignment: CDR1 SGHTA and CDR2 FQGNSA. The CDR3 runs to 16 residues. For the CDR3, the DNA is TGTGCCAGCAGCTTAGCTAGCGGGAGGGGCACAGATACGCAGTATTTT. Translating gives CASSLASGRGTDTQYF.

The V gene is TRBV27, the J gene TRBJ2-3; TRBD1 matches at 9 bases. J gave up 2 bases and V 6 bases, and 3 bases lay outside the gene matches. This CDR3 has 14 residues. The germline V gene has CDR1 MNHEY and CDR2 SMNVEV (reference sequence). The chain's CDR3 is CASRKQGATDTQYF. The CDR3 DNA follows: TGTGCCAGCAGGAAACAGGGGGCCACAGATACGCAGTATTTT.

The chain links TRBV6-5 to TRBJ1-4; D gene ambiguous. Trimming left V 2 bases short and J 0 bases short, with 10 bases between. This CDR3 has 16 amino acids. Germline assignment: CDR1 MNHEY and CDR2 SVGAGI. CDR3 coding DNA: TGTGCCAGCAGTTACGCAGCTATCCCAACTAATGAAAAACTGTTTTTT. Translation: CASSYAAIPTNEKLFF.

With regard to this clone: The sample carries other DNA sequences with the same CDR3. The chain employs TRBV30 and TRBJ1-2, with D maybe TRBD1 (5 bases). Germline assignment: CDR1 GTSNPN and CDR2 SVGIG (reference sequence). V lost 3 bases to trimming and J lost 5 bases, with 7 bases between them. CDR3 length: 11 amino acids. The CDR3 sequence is CAWSGGYGYTF. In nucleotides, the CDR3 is TGTGCCTGGAGCGGGGGATATGGCTACACCTTC.

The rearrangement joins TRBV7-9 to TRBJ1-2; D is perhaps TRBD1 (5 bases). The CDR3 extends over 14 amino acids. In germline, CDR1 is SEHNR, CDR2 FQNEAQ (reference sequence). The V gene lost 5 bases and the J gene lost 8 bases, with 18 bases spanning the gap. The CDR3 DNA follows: TGTGCCAGCAGCGCCCCGGGGCCGGAGGGGGGCTACACCTTC. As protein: CASSAPGPEGGYTF.

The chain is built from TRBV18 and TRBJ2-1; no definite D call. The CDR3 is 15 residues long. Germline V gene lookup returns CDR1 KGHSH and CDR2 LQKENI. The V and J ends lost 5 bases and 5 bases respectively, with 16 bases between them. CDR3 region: CASSSYILGNNEQFF. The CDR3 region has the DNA TGTGCCAGCTCATCCTACATCCTCGGTAACAATGAGCAGTTCTTC.

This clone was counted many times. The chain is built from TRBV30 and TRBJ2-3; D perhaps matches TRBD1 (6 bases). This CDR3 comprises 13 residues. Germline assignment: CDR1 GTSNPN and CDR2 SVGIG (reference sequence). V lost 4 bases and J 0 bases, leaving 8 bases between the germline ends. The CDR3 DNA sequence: TGTGCCTGGACCAGGGGAAGCACAGATACGCAGTATTTT. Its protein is CAWTRGSTDTQYF. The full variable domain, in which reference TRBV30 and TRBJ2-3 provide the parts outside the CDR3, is SQTIHQWPATLVQPVGSPLSLECTVEGTSNPNLYWYRQAAGRGLQLLFYSVGIGQISSEVPQNLSASRPQDRQFILSSKKLLLSDSGFYLCAWTRGSTDTQYFGPGTRLTVL.

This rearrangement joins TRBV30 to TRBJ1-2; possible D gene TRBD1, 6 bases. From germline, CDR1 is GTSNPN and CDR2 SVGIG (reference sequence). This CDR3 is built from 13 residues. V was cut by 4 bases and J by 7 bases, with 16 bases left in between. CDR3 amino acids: CAWNLMAQGGYTF. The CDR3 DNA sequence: TGTGCCTGGAATCTCATGGCACAGGGTGGCTACACCTTC.

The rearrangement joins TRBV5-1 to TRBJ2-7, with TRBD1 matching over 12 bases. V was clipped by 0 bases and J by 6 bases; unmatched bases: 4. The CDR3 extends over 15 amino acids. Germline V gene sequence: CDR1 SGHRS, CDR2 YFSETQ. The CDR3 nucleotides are TGCGCCAGCAGCTTGGACGCGGGACAGGGGGCCGAGCAGTACTTC. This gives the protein CASSLDAGQGAEQYF.

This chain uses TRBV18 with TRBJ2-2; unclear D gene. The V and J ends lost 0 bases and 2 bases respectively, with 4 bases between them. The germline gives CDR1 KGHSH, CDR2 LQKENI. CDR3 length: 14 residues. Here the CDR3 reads CASSPPVNTGELFF. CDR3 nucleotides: TGTGCCAGCTCACCACCGGTCAACACCGGGGAGCTGTTTTTT. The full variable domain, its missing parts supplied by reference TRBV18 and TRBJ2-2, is NAGVMQNPRHLVRRRGQEARLRCSPMKGHSHVYWYRQLPEEGLKFMVYLQKENIIDESGMPKERFSAEFPKEGPSILRIQQVVRGDSAAYFCASSPPVNTGELFFGEGSRLTVL.

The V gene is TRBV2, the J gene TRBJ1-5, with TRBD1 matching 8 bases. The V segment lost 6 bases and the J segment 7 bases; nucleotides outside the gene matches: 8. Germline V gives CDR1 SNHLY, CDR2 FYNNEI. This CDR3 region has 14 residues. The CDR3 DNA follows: TGTGCCAGCAGAGAGGACAGGGTAGCCCAGCCCCAGCATTTT. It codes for CASREDRVAQPQHF.

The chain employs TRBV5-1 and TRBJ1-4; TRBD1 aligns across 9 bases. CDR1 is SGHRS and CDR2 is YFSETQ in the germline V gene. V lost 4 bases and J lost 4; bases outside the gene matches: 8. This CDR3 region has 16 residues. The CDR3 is CASSPQPGQGNEKLFF. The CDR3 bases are TGCGCCAGCAGCCCACAACCGGGACAGGGTAATGAAAAACTGTTTTTT.